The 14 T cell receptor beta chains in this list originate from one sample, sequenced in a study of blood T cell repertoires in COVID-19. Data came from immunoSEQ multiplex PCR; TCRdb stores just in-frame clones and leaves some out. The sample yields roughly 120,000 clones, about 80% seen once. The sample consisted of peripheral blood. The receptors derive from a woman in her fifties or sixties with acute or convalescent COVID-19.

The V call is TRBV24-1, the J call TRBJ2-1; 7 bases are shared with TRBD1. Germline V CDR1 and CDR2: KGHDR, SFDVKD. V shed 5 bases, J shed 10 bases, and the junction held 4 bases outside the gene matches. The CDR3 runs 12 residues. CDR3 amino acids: CATSGRGWEQFF. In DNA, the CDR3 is TGTGCCACCAGTGGCAGGGGGTGGGAGCAGTTCTTC.

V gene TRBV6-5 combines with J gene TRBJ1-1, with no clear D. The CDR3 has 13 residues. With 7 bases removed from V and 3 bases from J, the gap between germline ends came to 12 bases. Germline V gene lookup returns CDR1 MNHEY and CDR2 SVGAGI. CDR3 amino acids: CASTLLRDTEAFF. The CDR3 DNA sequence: TGTGCCAGCACTCTCTTAAGAGACACTGAAGCTTTCTTT.

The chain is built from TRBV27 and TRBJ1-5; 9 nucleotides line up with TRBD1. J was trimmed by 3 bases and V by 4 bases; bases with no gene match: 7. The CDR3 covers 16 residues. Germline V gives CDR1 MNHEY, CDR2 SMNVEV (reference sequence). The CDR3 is CASSSRQGVVNQPQHF. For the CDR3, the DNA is TGTGCCAGCAGTTCCCGACAGGGGGTAGTCAATCAGCCCCAGCATTTT.

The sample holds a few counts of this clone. CDR3 in DNA: TGTGCCAGCTCACCACCGTCGGTGCCAAACTATGGCTACACCTTC. Its translation: CASSPPSVPNYGYTF. J is TRBJ1-2 and V is TRBV18; D is unclear. V gave up 0 bases and J gave up 2 bases, with 10 bases separating them. Looked up from germline, CDR1 is KGHSH and CDR2 is LQKENI. The CDR3 length is 15 residues.

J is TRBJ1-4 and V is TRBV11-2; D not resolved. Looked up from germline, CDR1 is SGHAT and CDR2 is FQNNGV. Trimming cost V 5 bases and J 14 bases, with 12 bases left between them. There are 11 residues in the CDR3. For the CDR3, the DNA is TGTGCCAGCAGCCCCGGTCGGTTGCTGTTTTTT. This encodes CASSPGRLLFF.

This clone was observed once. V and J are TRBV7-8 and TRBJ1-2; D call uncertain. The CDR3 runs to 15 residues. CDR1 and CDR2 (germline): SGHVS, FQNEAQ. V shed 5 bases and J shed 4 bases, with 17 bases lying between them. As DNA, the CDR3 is TGTGCCAGCAGCGCTTTATCTTTCCCCAGCTATGGCTACACCTTC. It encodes CASSALSFPSYGYTF.

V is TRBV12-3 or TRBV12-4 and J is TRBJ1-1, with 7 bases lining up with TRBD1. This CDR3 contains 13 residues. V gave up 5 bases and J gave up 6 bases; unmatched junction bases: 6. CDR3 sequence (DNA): TGTGCCAGCAGTGTTTCAGGGACAGCTGAAGCTTTCTTT. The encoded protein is CASSVSGTAEAFF.

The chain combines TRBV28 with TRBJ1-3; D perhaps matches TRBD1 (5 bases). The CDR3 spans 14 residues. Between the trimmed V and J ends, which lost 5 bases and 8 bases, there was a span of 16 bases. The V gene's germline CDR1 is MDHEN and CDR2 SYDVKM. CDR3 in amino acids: CASSTRGLVDTIYF. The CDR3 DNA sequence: TGTGCCAGCAGTACAAGGGGATTGGTGGACACCATATATTTT.

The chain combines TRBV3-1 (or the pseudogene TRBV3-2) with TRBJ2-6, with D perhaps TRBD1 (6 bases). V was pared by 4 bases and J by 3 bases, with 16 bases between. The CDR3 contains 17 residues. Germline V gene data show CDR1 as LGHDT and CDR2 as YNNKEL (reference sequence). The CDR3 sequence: CASSPPPGVRGANVLTF. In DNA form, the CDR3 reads TGTGCCAGCAGCCCCCCCCCAGGGGTGCGTGGGGCCAACGTCCTGACTTTC.

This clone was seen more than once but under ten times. The CDR3 is CAWSVLVRGTEAFF. CDR3 bases: TGTGCCTGGAGTGTACTCGTAAGGGGTACTGAAGCTTTCTTT. V and J are TRBV30 and TRBJ1-1; D is possibly TRBD1 (5 bases). V dropped 0 bases and J dropped 5 bases, with 13 bases sitting between them. The CDR3 sequence is 14 residues long. From germline, CDR1 is GTSNPN and CDR2 SVGIG (reference sequence).

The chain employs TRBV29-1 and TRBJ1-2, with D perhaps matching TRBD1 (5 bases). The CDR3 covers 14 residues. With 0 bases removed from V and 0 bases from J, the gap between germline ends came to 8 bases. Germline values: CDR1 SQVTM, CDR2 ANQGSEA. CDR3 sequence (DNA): TGCAGCGTTGAAGAGGACACGGCTAACTATGGCTACACCTTC. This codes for CSVEEDTANYGYTF.

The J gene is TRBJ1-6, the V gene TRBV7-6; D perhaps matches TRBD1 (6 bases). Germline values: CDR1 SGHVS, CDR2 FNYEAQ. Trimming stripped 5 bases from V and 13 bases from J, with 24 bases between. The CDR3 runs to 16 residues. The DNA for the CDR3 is TGTGCCAGCAGCCAACTCTCTGCAGGGGCTACGGGGCCCCTCCACTTT. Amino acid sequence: CASSQLSAGATGPLHF.

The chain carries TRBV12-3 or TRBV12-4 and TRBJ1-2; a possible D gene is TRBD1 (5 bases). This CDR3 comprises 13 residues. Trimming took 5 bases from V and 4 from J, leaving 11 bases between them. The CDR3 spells CASSGAGPYGYTF. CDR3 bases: TGTGCCAGCAGTGGCGCAGGGCCCTATGGCTACACCTTC.

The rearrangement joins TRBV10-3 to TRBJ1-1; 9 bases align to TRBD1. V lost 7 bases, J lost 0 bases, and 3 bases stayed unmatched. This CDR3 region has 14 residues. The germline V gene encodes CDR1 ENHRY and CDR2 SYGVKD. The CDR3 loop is CAIMTGGMNTEAFF. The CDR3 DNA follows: TGTGCCATCATGACAGGGGGGATGAACACTGAAGCTTTCTTT.